The 17 T cell receptor beta chains reported below all come from one sample, sequenced in a study of PD-1 blockade in classical Hodgkin lymphoma. Repertoires were generated with immunoSEQ multiplex PCR, while TCRdb's copy carries only in-frame clones and drops some. The data show about 30,000 clones, 90% to 95% seen once. Time point defined: newly diagnosed, previously untreated cHL patient sample. Material for sequencing was peripheral blood mononuclear cells (PBMCs). Every receptor here comes from a human donor with classical Hodgkin lymphoma.

To note about this clone: One end of the junction fails to match germline, which may point to a read error. This rearrangement joins TRBV5-4 to TRBJ2-7; the D gene is possibly TRBD2 (5 bases). Germline loops: CDR1 SGHNT, CDR2 YYREEE (reference sequence). This CDR3 comprises 16 residues. The CDR3 here is CASSLTRRELSNEQYF. In DNA, the CDR3 is TGTGCCAGCAGCTTAACTCGACGGGAACTCTCCAACGAGCAGTACTTC.

V is TRBV7-9 and J is TRBJ1-3; D is unresolved. V was pared by 5 bases and J by 0 bases, with 5 bases between. Germline CDR1 and CDR2: SEHNR and FQNEAQ (reference sequence). The CDR3 length is 13 residues. The CDR3 nucleotides are TGTGCCAGCAGCCTTCTCTCTGGAAACACCATATATTTT. Encoded protein: CASSLLSGNTIYF.

This chain joins TRBV2 and TRBJ1-2; tentatively, D is TRBD1 (6 bases). The CDR3 runs 13 residues. The V and J ends lost 5 bases and 6 bases respectively, with 13 bases between them. Germline assignment: CDR1 SNHLY and CDR2 FYNNEI. The CDR3 protein is CASSLGHADGYTF. DNA of the CDR3: TGTGCCAGCAGTCTGGGACACGCAGATGGCTACACCTTC.

The chain is built from TRBV28 and TRBJ2-7; 8 positions agree with TRBD1. Germline trimming cut 6 bases from V and 11 bases from J; bases unmatched to any gene: 18. The germline gives CDR1 MDHEN, CDR2 SYDVKM. CDR3 length equals 15 residues. Here the CDR3 reads CASRQVGTGHRGEYF. CDR3 in DNA: TGTGCCAGCAGGCAAGTGGGGACAGGCCACAGAGGGGAGTACTTC.

CDR3 sequence: CASSQSKNPGSQPQHF. As DNA, the CDR3 is TGCGCCAGCAGTCAATCGAAAAACCCAGGGAGCCAGCCCCAGCATTTT. The rearrangement joins TRBV23-1 to TRBJ1-5, with TRBD1 as a possible D gene (5 bases). TRBV23-1 is assigned to the ORF class and has an uncertain function. This CDR3 contains 16 residues. V was cut by 0 bases and J by 7 bases, with 16 bases left in between.

The chain joins TRBV18 to TRBJ2-1; D gene ambiguous. Deletions cut 0 bases from V and 9 bases from J, with 12 bases between. Germline loops: CDR1 KGHSH, CDR2 LQKENI. The CDR3 length is 14 residues. The CDR3 reads CASSPPSIIGEQFF. For the CDR3, the DNA is TGTGCCAGCTCACCACCCAGTATTATTGGTGAGCAGTTCTTC. Filled out from reference TRBV18 and TRBJ2-1, the complete variable domain reads NAGVMQNPRHLVRRRGQEARLRCSPMKGHSHVYWYRQLPEEGLKFMVYLQKENIIDESGMPKERFSAEFPKEGPSILRIQQVVRGDSAAYFCASSPPSIIGEQFFGPGTRLTVL.

V is TRBV5-1 and J is TRBJ2-1, with D maybe TRBD2 (6 bases). Trimming removed 0 bases at V and 5 bases at J, with 9 bases between. This CDR3 is 14 amino acids long. The germline V gene has CDR1 SGHRS and CDR2 YFSETQ. The CDR3 nucleotides are TGCGCCAGCAGCTTGGCCGGGGGTGACAATGAGCAGTTCTTC. Translating gives CASSLAGGDNEQFF. Full variable domain (rest looked up from reference TRBV5-1 and TRBJ2-1): KAGVTQTPRYLIKTRGQQVTLSCSPISGHRSVSWYQQTPGQGLQFLFEYFSETQRNKGNFPGRFSGRQFSNSRSEMNVSTLELGDSALYLCASSLAGGDNEQFFGPGTRLTVL.

The chain combines TRBV7-9 with TRBJ1-1, with no clear D. The germline gives CDR1 SEHNR, CDR2 FQNEAQ (reference sequence). The CDR3 loop spans 16 amino acids. V was shortened by 4 bases and J by 3 bases, with 18 bases between the two germline ends. The CDR3: CASSYHRLWQDTEAFF. CDR3 bases: TGTGCCAGCAGCTATCATAGGTTGTGGCAGGACACTGAAGCTTTCTTT.

J is TRBJ2-7 and V is TRBV5-1; maybe TRBD1 (5 bases). V lost 0 bases and J 0 bases, leaving 7 bases between the germline ends. The length of the CDR3 is 14 residues. Per the germline V gene, CDR1 is SGHRS and CDR2 is YFSETQ. The CDR3 loop is CASSLVGASYEQYF. In DNA form, the CDR3 reads TGCGCCAGCAGCTTGGTTGGGGCCTCCTACGAGCAGTACTTC.

The chain combines TRBV28 with TRBJ2-5, with TRBD1 identical over 8 bases. The germline CDR1 and CDR2 sequences are MDHEN and SYDVKM. J was trimmed by 6 bases and V by 6 bases; bases with no gene match: 9. CDR3 size: 14 residues. The CDR3 region is CASRPQGALKTQYF. In DNA form, the CDR3 reads TGTGCCAGCAGGCCCCAGGGGGCTCTCAAGACCCAGTACTTC.

This chain uses TRBV18 with TRBJ2-5; TRBD2 agrees at 7 bases. In germline, CDR1 is KGHSH, CDR2 LQKENI. V dropped 3 bases and J dropped 0; count of bases not matched to a gene: 4. The CDR3 has 15 residues. CDR3 DNA: TGTGCCAGCTCACCGCAGCGGGGAAACCAAGAGACCCAGTACTTC. This translates into CASSPQRGNQETQYF.

The chain is built from TRBV25-1 and TRBJ1-6; D unresolved. Trimming left V 3 bases short and J 9 bases short, with 12 bases between. The CDR3 is 14 residues long. Germline-derived CDR1 and CDR2 are MGHDK and SYGVNS. In nucleotides, the CDR3 is TGTGCCAGCAGTGACTTGGCCCCACGTTCACCCCTCCACTTT. It specifies CASSDLAPRSPLHF.

This chain uses TRBV5-1 with TRBJ2-6; 7 bases line up with TRBD1. After removal of 0 bases from V and 0 bases from J, the junction contained 6 bases not matched to a gene. Looked up from germline, CDR1 is SGHRS and CDR2 is YFSETQ. The CDR3 has 18 amino acids. DNA of the CDR3: TGCGCCAGCAGCTTGGGGACAGGATCCCTCTCTGGGGCCAACGTCCTGACTTTC. This sequence encodes CASSLGTGSLSGANVLTF.

This clone came up once. The chain is built from TRBV5-1 and TRBJ1-1; D is undetermined. The CDR3 contains 14 residues. Germline V gives CDR1 SGHRS, CDR2 YFSETQ. The V end was cut by 0 bases, the J end by 1 base, with 7 bases between. The CDR3 protein is CASSLAVWNTEAFF. The CDR3 nucleotides are TGCGCCAGCAGCTTGGCGGTTTGGAACACTGAAGCTTTCTTT.

This rearrangement joins TRBV5-1 to TRBJ1-1; 7 bases are a match to TRBD1. Germline lookup yields CDR1 SGHRS and CDR2 YFSETQ. With V trimmed by 3 bases and J by 1 base, 9 bases remained unmatched. The CDR3 totals 16 residues. The CDR3 DNA sequence: TGCGCCAGCAGCTCGGAGTCCCGGGACAGGAACACTGAAGCTTTCTTT. It codes for CASSSESRDRNTEAFF.

The rearrangement links TRBV5-8 to TRBJ1-3; no firm D call. Between the trimmed V and J ends, which lost 2 bases and 0 bases, there was a span of 6 bases. The CDR3 extends over 14 amino acids. The V gene's germline CDR1 is SGHTS and CDR2 YDEGEE. In DNA form, the CDR3 reads TGTGCCAGCAGCTTCACAAACTCTGGAAACACCATATATTTT. Amino acid sequence: CASSFTNSGNTIYF.

V is TRBV10-3 and J is TRBJ2-3; tentatively, D is TRBD1 (5 bases). The CDR3 sequence is 14 residues long. CDR1 and CDR2 (germline): ENHRY, SYGVKD. Trimming removed 1 base at V and 5 bases at J, with 10 bases between. CDR3 in DNA: TGTGCCATCAGTGAGTTACAGGTGGGAGATACGCAGTATTTT. It is translated as CAISELQVGDTQYF.